The clone carrying this TCR beta chain was counted only a few times. Grouping used clinical history reported by participants in a survey and questionnaire. This record belongs to a study of blood T cell repertoires in COVID-19. V gave up 2 bases and J gave up 4 bases, with 7 bases separating them. The CDR3 has 13 residues. Germline CDR1 KGHDR, CDR2 SFDVKD. Study processing details: From reference gene primer amplification, estimates of nucleated cell counts were derived. TCRdb's table, derived via immunoSEQ multiplex PCR, lists solely in-frame clones and lacks some. V, J and clone size derive from that table, while D and trimming were established from the DNA sequence. The sample carries roughly 400,000 clones, around 92% recorded once.

The sequenced sample consisted of PBMCs or T cells enriched from blood (not recorded which). The chain joins TRBV24-1 to TRBJ1-1; possible D gene TRBD1, 5 bases. The receptor comes from a woman aged 30 to 39 who had recovered from COVID-19. CDR3 nucleotide sequence: TGTGCCACCAGTGATTCCAGGGCCACTGAAGCTTTCTTT. Translation gives CATSDSRATEAFF.